The source of this TCR beta chain is a study of CD8 T cells in ankylosing spondylitis. Study-level points and caveats: As for the disease-linked clones, they showed a CD8+ phenotype and occurred at relatively low frequencies in peripheral blood. The study identified a TCR beta motif of several highly homologous variants that appeared characteristic of ankylosing spondylitis blood.

As to this clonotype: Its antigen remains unidentified.

The V gene lost 1 base and the J gene lost 7 bases, with 11 bases spanning the gap. CDR1 is SEHNR, CDR2 FQNEAQ, per germline (reference sequence). The CDR3 has 14 residues. TCRdb fed the 5' RACE reads into MiXCR, producing one record per CDR3 protein. This table holds roughly 700,000 distinct CDR3 sequences, 15% to 20% found once. The sample taken for sequencing was blood, either unsorted or a sorted T cell fraction (not recorded which). The chain is built from TRBV7-9 and TRBJ2-1; D is undetermined. The source is a male donor with ankylosing spondylitis. This CDR3 is CASSLGAYWNEQFF. The CDR3 DNA follows: TGTGCCAGCAGCTTAGGAGCTTATTGGAATGAGCAGTTCTTC.